Below, 25 T cell receptor beta chains from the same sample are listed, as sequenced in a study of T cell changes during pregnancy in multiple sclerosis. TCRdb's table, derived via immunoSEQ multiplex PCR, lists solely in-frame clones and lacks some. The table has some 99,000 clones, approximately 93% seen once; the top ten hold 0.99%. Sequenced material: peripheral blood, taken after pregnancy. These receptors originate from a female donor with multiple sclerosis, enrolled in a pregnancy study.

The V and J genes are TRBV7-9 and TRBJ2-7; possible D gene TRBD2, 6 bases. The V gene's germline CDR1 is SEHNR and CDR2 FQNEAQ (reference sequence). Between the trimmed V and J ends, which lost 5 bases and 0 bases, there was a span of 14 bases. CDR3 length equals 15 residues. CDR3 DNA: TGTGCCAGCAGCCCCCTGGGCGGGGTCTCCTACGAGCAGTACTTC. Amino acids: CASSPLGGVSYEQYF.

Concerning this clone itself: The junction departs from the called germline gene at one end, perhaps through a read error. This chain joins TRBV28 and TRBJ2-5, with TRBD1 identical over 8 bases. Per the germline V gene, CDR1 is MDHEN and CDR2 is SYDVKM. The CDR3 runs to 16 residues. The CDR3 DNA is TGTGCCAGCTCGGCCCCAGGGGGCGAACTGCAAGCGACCCAGTACTTC. Translating it yields CASSAPGGELQATQYF.

J is TRBJ2-7 and V is TRBV27; possible D gene TRBD2, 6 bases. V lost 9 bases and J lost 4, with 22 bases in between. There are 15 residues in the CDR3. CDR1 MNHEY and CDR2 SMNVEV come from the germline V gene (reference sequence). The CDR3 bases are TGTGCCAGTGGGAAAGGAGGGACCGGGTTTTACGAGCAGTACTTC. It is translated as CASGKGGTGFYEQYF.

This CDR3 is CASSGSGSPPYEQYF. In DNA, the CDR3 is TGTGCCAGCAGCGGCTCAGGTTCCCCTCCCTACGAGCAGTACTTC. V and J are TRBV5-6 and TRBJ2-7, with unresolved D. V lost 4 bases to trimming and J lost 2 bases, with 16 bases between them. This CDR3 is built from 15 residues. In germline, CDR1 is SGHDT, CDR2 YYEEEE.

The chain combines TRBV7-9 with TRBJ1-1; D may be TRBD1 (5 bases). Looked up from germline, CDR1 is SEHNR and CDR2 is FQNEAQ (reference sequence). Trimming took 1 base from V and 11 from J, leaving 17 bases between them. The CDR3 covers 14 residues. CDR3 region: CASSLVPGQESAFF. The DNA of the CDR3 is TGTGCCAGCAGCTTAGTTCCAGGGCAGGAGTCTGCTTTCTTT. The complete variable domain, with remaining parts taken from reference TRBV7-9 and TRBJ1-1, reads DTGVSQNPRHKITKRGQNVTFRCDPISEHNRLYWYRQTLGQGPEFLTYFQNEAQLEKSRLLSDRFSAERPKGSFSTLEIQRTEQGDSAMYLCASSLVPGQESAFFGQGTRLTVV.

The rearrangement joins TRBV7-2 to TRBJ1-1, with D tentatively TRBD1 (6 bases). CDR3 length: 15 residues. V lost 4 bases and J 0 bases, leaving 12 bases between the germline ends. CDR1 and CDR2 from the germline V gene are SGHTA and FQGNSA. The CDR3 protein is CASSSRTVMNTEAFF. CDR3 bases: TGTGCCAGCAGCTCTAGGACAGTGATGAACACTGAAGCTTTCTTT.

The V gene is TRBV18, the J gene TRBJ2-3; weak D call: TRBD2 (6 bases). Germline V gives CDR1 KGHSH, CDR2 LQKENI. Trimming took off 2 bases at V and 0 bases at J, with 12 bases between the two ends. This CDR3 has 16 residues. The CDR3 reads CASSPEEGPSTDTQYF. The CDR3 coding sequence is TGTGCCAGCTCACCAGAGGAGGGACCCAGCACAGATACGCAGTATTTT.

V and J are TRBV7-9 and TRBJ1-4, with TRBD1 as a possible D gene (6 bases). The CDR3 loop spans 14 amino acids. V gave up 1 base and J gave up 8 bases, with 11 bases separating them. Germline assignment: CDR1 SEHNR and CDR2 FQNEAQ (reference sequence). CDR3 nucleotides: TGTGCCAGCAGCTTAGTAGGGGGACGAGAAAAACTGTTTTTT. Its protein is CASSLVGGREKLFF.

This chain connects TRBV5-1 to TRBJ2-1; 9 bases line up with TRBD2. Per the germline V gene, CDR1 is SGHRS and CDR2 is YFSETQ. Germline trimming cut 0 bases from V and 6 bases from J; bases unmatched to any gene: 7. CDR3 length: 16 amino acids. The CDR3 nucleotides are TGCGCCAGCAGCTTGGGGGCACTAGCGGGCTTCAATGAGCAGTTCTTC. It yields the protein CASSLGALAGFNEQFF. Based on the CDR3 plus reference TRBV5-1 and TRBJ2-1, the full variable domain is KAGVTQTPRYLIKTRGQQVTLSCSPISGHRSVSWYQQTPGQGLQFLFEYFSETQRNKGNFPGRFSGRQFSNSRSEMNVSTLELGDSALYLCASSLGALAGFNEQFFGPGTRLTVL.

V is TRBV5-4 and J is TRBJ2-3, with 9 bases matching TRBD2. Germline assignment: CDR1 SGHNT and CDR2 YYREEE (reference sequence). The CDR3 spans 17 residues. J was trimmed by 2 bases and V by 0 bases; bases with no gene match: 7. CDR3 coding DNA: TGTGCCAGCAGCTTGGGGGTAGCGGGAGCGCTCACAGATACGCAGTATTTT. This translates into CASSLGVAGALTDTQYF.

The rearrangement uses TRBV7-2 and TRBJ2-7; 9 nucleotides align to TRBD1. Germline V CDR1 and CDR2: SGHTA, FQGNSA. The length of the CDR3 is 15 residues. V trimming: 3 bases; J trimming: 2 bases; junction bases outside the gene matches: 5. CDR3 DNA sequence: TGTGCCAGCAGCTTTGGGGGGGACAGGGCCTACGAGCAGTACTTC. This encodes CASSFGGDRAYEQYF.

This chain links TRBV27 with TRBJ1-4, with D possibly being TRBD1 (5 bases). The CDR3 has 16 amino acids. Germline CDR1 is MNHEY and CDR2 is SMNVEV (reference sequence). V was clipped by 6 bases and J by 0 bases, with 14 bases between them. CDR3 DNA: TGTGCCAGCAGCTTTATCCCCAGGGCAACTAATGAAAAACTGTTTTTT. It encodes CASSFIPRATNEKLFF.

The rearrangement joins TRBV19 to TRBJ1-2; tentative D call: TRBD1 (5 bases). The germline CDR1 and CDR2 sequences are LNHDA and SQIVND (reference sequence). The length of the CDR3 is 16 residues. The germline V and J ends were trimmed by 6 bases and 5 bases, with 22 bases remaining between them. As DNA, the CDR3 is TGTGCCAGTAGCCCTAGGGTTTCGCCAGGGTCGTATGGCTACACCTTC. This encodes CASSPRVSPGSYGYTF.

The chain links TRBV29-1 to TRBJ1-2; D gene ambiguous. The V and J ends lost 2 bases and 2 bases respectively, with 12 bases between them. The germline gives CDR1 SQVTM, CDR2 ANQGSEA. This CDR3 region has 14 residues. The CDR3 DNA reads as TGCAGCGTTGAAAAATCGGGTGCGAACTATGGCTACACCTTC. As protein: CSVEKSGANYGYTF.

The J gene is TRBJ2-2, the V gene TRBV30; tentatively, D is TRBD1 (5 bases). V was cut by 2 bases and J by 4 bases, with 8 bases left in between. CDR3 length: 13 residues. Germline CDR1 and CDR2: GTSNPN and SVGIG (reference sequence). Here the CDR3 reads CAWSSTGTGELFF. CDR3 nucleotide sequence: TGTGCCTGGAGTTCCACAGGCACCGGGGAGCTGTTTTTT.

The chain is built from TRBV7-2 and TRBJ2-1, with 8 bases that match TRBD2. The length of the CDR3 is 16 residues. The trim removed 0 bases at V and 0 bases at J, leaving 1 base unmatched. In germline, CDR1 is SGHTA, CDR2 FQGNSA. CDR3 nucleotides: TGTGCCAGCAGCTTAGCCGCGGGAGGCTCCTACAATGAGCAGTTCTTC. This translates into CASSLAAGGSYNEQFF.

The chain employs TRBV18 and TRBJ1-1; 7 positions agree with TRBD1. The J segment lost 6 bases and the V segment lost 3 bases, leaving 4 bases of the junction unmatched. The CDR3 has 13 amino acids. Germline-derived CDR1 and CDR2 are KGHSH and LQKENI. CDR3 residues: CASSPGQSSEAFF. CDR3 bases: TGTGCCAGCTCACCGGGACAGTCCTCTGAAGCTTTCTTT.

The V gene is TRBV5-4, the J gene TRBJ2-7, with TRBD1 matching over 8 bases. The CDR3 has 15 residues. J lost 2 bases, V lost 0 bases, and 4 bases had no gene match. Germline values: CDR1 SGHNT, CDR2 YYREEE (reference sequence). CDR3 amino acids: CASSLVGQATYEQYF. The CDR3 DNA reads TGTGCCAGCAGCTTGGTGGGACAGGCGACCTACGAGCAGTACTTC.

This clone was seen only once. Written as DNA, the CDR3 is TGTGCCAGCTCCAGGAGGGGCACAGATACGCAGTATTTT. Protein product: CASSRRGTDTQYF. The chain is built from TRBV18 and TRBJ2-3; the D gene is possibly TRBD2 (6 bases). This CDR3 spans 13 amino acids. The V gene's germline CDR1 is KGHSH and CDR2 LQKENI. V lost 6 bases, J lost 1 base, and 8 bases lay in between.

This clone was observed a single time. The chain is built from TRBV4-1 and TRBJ2-1; TRBD2 matches at 10 bases. V gave up 2 bases and J gave up 7 bases; unmatched junction bases: 11. The germline V gene encodes CDR1 MGHRA and CDR2 YSYEKL. The CDR3 covers 17 residues. CDR3: CASSQQSLAGAWNEQFF. CDR3 bases: TGCGCCAGCAGCCAACAGTCTCTAGCGGGAGCGTGGAATGAGCAGTTCTTC.

The table lists this clone with a count of one. CDR3 sequence reads: CASSVDTTTDTQYF. As DNA, the CDR3 is TGCGCCAGCAGCGTGGACACCACCACAGATACGCAGTATTTT. This chain links TRBV5-1 with TRBJ2-3; the D gene is possibly TRBD1 (5 bases). V lost 4 bases to trimming and J lost 2 bases, with 11 bases between them. This CDR3 has 14 residues. Germline V gene data show CDR1 as SGHRS and CDR2 as YFSETQ.

Notes on this clone: The sample carries other DNA sequences with the same CDR3. The J gene is TRBJ1-1, the V gene TRBV29-1; possible D gene TRBD1, 5 bases. V lost 6 bases and J lost 1, with 9 bases in between. From germline, CDR1 is SQVTM and CDR2 ANQGSEA. The CDR3 contains 12 residues. CDR3 region: CSVLGGNTEAFF. Here the CDR3 DNA reads TGCAGCGTCCTGGGGGGGAACACTGAAGCTTTCTTT.

V gene TRBV10-3 combines with J gene TRBJ2-7; 7 bases map to TRBD1. This CDR3 region has 12 residues. The germline gives CDR1 ENHRY, CDR2 SYGVKD. V lost 11 bases and J lost 4; bases outside the gene matches: 8. The CDR3 bases are TGTGCCGCCCGGGACAGTATTTACGAGCAGTACTTC. It yields the protein CAARDSIYEQYF.

The chain employs TRBV15 and TRBJ2-5; D is unresolved. CDR1 LNHNV and CDR2 YYDKDF come from the germline V gene (reference sequence). The CDR3 is 12 amino acids. The ends were cut back, 4 bases at V and 4 bases at J, with 7 bases in the middle. The CDR3 DNA reads TGTGCCACCAGCATTAGCTTAGAGACCCAGTACTTC. Translated, it gives CATSISLETQYF.

This chain connects TRBV30 to TRBJ2-7; 8 bases are a match to TRBD1. With V trimmed by 1 base and J by 0 bases, 2 bases remained unmatched. CDR3 length equals 14 residues. Per the germline V gene, CDR1 is GTSNPN and CDR2 is SVGIG (reference sequence). CDR3 in DNA: TGTGCCTGGAGTGGGACAGGGAGCTCCTACGAGCAGTACTTC. Protein product: CAWSGTGSSYEQYF.